The source of this T cell receptor (beta chain) is a study of T cell changes during pregnancy in multiple sclerosis. This clone was counted between two and nine times. The data were produced by immunoSEQ multiplex PCR, yet TCRdb's version contains in-frame clones alone and is incomplete. The table records about 100,000 clones, 75% to 95% of them present only once. Looked up from germline, CDR1 is PRHDT and CDR2 is FYEKMQ (reference sequence). Trimming pared 0 bases from V and 4 bases from J, leaving 9 bases between. The CDR3 has 14 residues. The TCR comes from a female donor with multiple sclerosis, enrolled in a pregnancy study. This rearrangement joins TRBV13 to TRBJ1-2; D remains unclear. The starting material was peripheral blood, obtained in the second trimester of pregnancy. The CDR3 sequence: CASSLGSGGYGYTF. For the CDR3, the DNA is TGTGCCAGCAGCTTAGGTAGCGGAGGCTATGGCTACACCTTC.